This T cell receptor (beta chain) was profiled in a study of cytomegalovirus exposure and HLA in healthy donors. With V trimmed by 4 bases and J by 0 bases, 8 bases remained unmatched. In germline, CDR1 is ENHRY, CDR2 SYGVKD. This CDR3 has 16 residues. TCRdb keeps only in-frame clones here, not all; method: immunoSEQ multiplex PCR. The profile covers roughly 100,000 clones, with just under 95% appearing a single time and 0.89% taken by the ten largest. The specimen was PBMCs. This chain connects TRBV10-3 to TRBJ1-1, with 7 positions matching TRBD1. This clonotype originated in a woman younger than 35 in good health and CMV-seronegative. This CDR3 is CAISGSRTGMNTEAFF. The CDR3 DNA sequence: TGTGCCATCAGTGGAAGTAGGACAGGTATGAACACTGAAGCTTTCTTT.